This T cell receptor (beta chain) was profiled in a study of metastatic and nonmetastatic thyroid tumors. Study-level information: Across peripheral blood and tumor or nodule tissue samples taken from malignant and benign thyroid patients, the repertoires were compared with one another.

With MiXCR, TCRdb called clones anew from the PCR reads. Among tens of thousands of clones listed, 15% to 20% were seen once. Germline CDR1 and CDR2: SNHLY and FYNNEI. The J segment lost 0 bases and the V segment lost 6 bases, leaving 12 bases of the junction unmatched. This CDR3 region has 17 residues. Patients underwent thyroid surgery, and none had received any treatment before it. Comments on this clone: The sample holds other DNA sequences that translate to the same CDR3.

V usage is TRBV2 and J usage is TRBJ2-3; 7 bases line up with TRBD2. The receptor's source is a male donor with papillary thyroid cancer or a benign thyroid nodule (not recorded which). Some clones in this sample may be carry-over from other donors' samples. The source material was blood. CDR3 loop: CASSEFASGISTDTQYF. For the CDR3, the DNA is TGTGCCAGCAGCGAATTTGCTAGCGGAATTAGCACAGATACGCAGTATTTT.